A single T cell receptor beta chain is shown here with its context. Treatment defined: preoperative locoregional IRX-2 cytokine immunotherapy. Samples came from a phase Ib trial of preoperative locoregional IRX-2 cytokine immunotherapy. Repertoires were generated with immunoSEQ multiplex PCR, while TCRdb's copy carries only in-frame clones and drops some. The data hold 35,000 to 45,000 clones, with roughly four fifths observed a single time. This sample is drawn from a study of preoperative IRX-2 immunotherapy in early breast cancer. V dropped 2 bases and J dropped 1; count of bases not matched to a gene: 3. The CDR3 has 15 residues. The germline CDR1 and CDR2 sequences are SGHRS and YFSETQ.

The sample here was lymph node tissue, taken after IRX-2 immunotherapy. The TCR was taken from a human donor with breast cancer. This chain joins TRBV5-1 and TRBJ2-5; 9 bases align to TRBD2. The CDR3 sequence: CASSLSGGRQETQYF. The DNA for the CDR3 is TGCGCCAGCAGCTTAAGCGGGGGGCGCCAAGAGACCCAGTACTTC.